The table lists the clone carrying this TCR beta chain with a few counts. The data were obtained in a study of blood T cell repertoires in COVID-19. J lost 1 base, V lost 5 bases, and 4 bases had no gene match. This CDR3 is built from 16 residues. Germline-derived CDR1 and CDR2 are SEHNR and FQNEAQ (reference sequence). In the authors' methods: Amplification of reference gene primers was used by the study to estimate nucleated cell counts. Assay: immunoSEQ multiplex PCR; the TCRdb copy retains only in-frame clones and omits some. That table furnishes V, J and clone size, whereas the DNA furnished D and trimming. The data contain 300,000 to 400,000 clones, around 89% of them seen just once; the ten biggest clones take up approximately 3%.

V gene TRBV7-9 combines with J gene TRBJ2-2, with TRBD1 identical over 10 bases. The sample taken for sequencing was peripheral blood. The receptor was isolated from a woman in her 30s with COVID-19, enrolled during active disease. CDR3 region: CASSPRDRGNTGELFF. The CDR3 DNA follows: TGTGCCAGCAGCCCTAGGGACAGGGGGAACACCGGGGAGCTGTTTTTT.